A selection of T cell receptor beta chains follows, all from one sample in a study of regulatory T cells in long-lasting Graves disease. MiXCR, applied by TCRdb to the multiplex PCR reads, yields one record per CDR3 protein. In the table there are 450,000 to 500,000 distinct CDR3 sequences, 15% to 20% of which are singletons. These data were also filed under a second study, of T cells in Graves' hyperthyroidism and ophthalmopathy.

Sequenced material: peripheral blood mononuclear cells (PBMCs), taken at new diagnosis, from a patient treated with antithyroid drugs. These TCRs come from a middle-aged man with Graves disease. The CDR3 runs from the conserved cysteine through the conserved F or W. The D gene is left open where the match is weak. Expanded clones are given a class, and other clones once, few, many or no size at all.

clone_size j_call d_call v_call cdr3_nt cdr3_aa
. TRBJ2-1 TRBD1 TRBV5-4 TGTGCCAGCAGCACCGGACAGGGTTGGGTCGATGAGCAGTTCTTC CASSTGQGWVDEQFF
many TRBJ2-1 . TRBV10-3 TGTGCCATCAGCCTGGGGACTCAGCAGTTCTTC CAISLGTQQFF
. TRBJ2-5 . TRBV6-2/TRBV6-3 TGTGCCAGCAGTTACTCGGGCAGGGTAGAGACCCAGTACTTC CASSYSGRVETQYF
. TRBJ1-1 . TRBV7-9 TGTGCCAGCAGCTTAGGAGGGGAAAAAGCTTTCTTT CASSLGGEKAFF
many TRBJ2-1 . TRBV29-1 TGCAGCGTTGAAGGCCATAGCTCCTACAATGAGCAGTTCTTC CSVEGHSSYNEQFF
many TRBJ2-1 . TRBV20-1 TGCAGTGCCCTAGGCGGAATAGCGGAAGCCTACAATGAGCAGTTCTTC CSALGGIAEAYNEQFF
. TRBJ2-5 . TRBV28 TGTGCCAGCAGGGCTCCCCCCGGGCAAGAGACCCAGTACTTC CASRAPPGQETQYF
few TRBJ2-3 . TRBV19 TGTGCCAGTGCCTTTCCAGGGGTTGCAGATACGCAGTATTTT CASAFPGVADTQYF
many TRBJ2-1 TRBD2 TRBV28 TGTGCCAGCCGGACTAGCGGGAGCCCTGTGCACAATGAGCAGTTCTTC CASRTSGSPVHNEQFF
. TRBJ2-7 TRBD2 TRBV20-1 TGCAGTGCTGGGGGGAGCGGGACTGCTAGCTCCTACGAGCAGTACTTC CSAGGSGTASSYEQYF
many TRBJ2-3 . TRBV2 TGTGCCAGCAGTGAAAGCGGGTCTAGCACAGATACGCAGTATTTT CASSESGSSTDTQYF
many TRBJ1-1 . TRBV6-2/TRBV6-3 TGTGCCAGCAAAGTCGGGGGTGGTGAAGCTTTCTTT CASKVGGGEAFF
few TRBJ2-7 TRBD1 TRBV29-1 TGCAGCGTTGAAAAACAGGGGCCCTACGAGCAGTACTTC CSVEKQGPYEQYF
few TRBJ2-1 TRBD2 TRBV6-1 TGTGCCAGCAGTACAAACTCAGGGACTAGCGGGAGTAACAATGAGCAGTTCTTC CASSTNSGTSGSNNEQFF
. TRBJ2-1 TRBD2 TRBV27 TGTGCCAGCAGTTTCCCGGGACTAGCACGTCATCATTGTCAGTTCTTC CASSFPGLARHHCQFF
. TRBJ2-1 . TRBV30 TGTGCCTGGGGGGGGTCGAGCGGACGCTCCTATGAGCAGTTCTTC CAWGGSSGRSYEQFF
few TRBJ2-1 . TRBV28 TGTGCCAGCAGATCGACCTACAATGAGCAGTTCTTC CASRSTYNEQFF
many TRBJ2-3 TRBD2 TRBV5-1 TGCGCCAGCAGCTTGGCCGCGAAGACTAGCGGCACAGATACGCAGTATTTT CASSLAAKTSGTDTQYF
few TRBJ1-6 . TRBV4-1 TGCGCCAGCAACTCCGGGATCAATAATTCACCCCTCCACTTT CASNSGINNSPLHF
. TRBJ2-1 TRBD2 TRBV9 TGTGCCAGCAGCGTAGCGGGAGGGCCGGGTAATGAGCAGTTCTTC CASSVAGGPGNEQFF
many TRBJ2-6 . TRBV15 TGTGCCACCAGCAGAGATCTGGGTGGGCCTGGGGCCAACGTCCTGACTTTC CATSRDLGGPGANVLTF
. TRBJ2-5 TRBD1 TRBV25-1 TGTGCCAGCAGTGAGACAGGGTCTTCAGAGACCCAGTACTTC CASSETGSSETQYF
. TRBJ2-2 TRBD1 TRBV28 TGTGCCAGCAGTTTGAAGGGACAGGGGATGTCCGGGGAGCTGTTTTTT CASSLKGQGMSGELFF
few TRBJ2-1 . TRBV19 TGTGCCAGTACCGAAAAACCGTGGGAAGGGATATACAATGAGCAGTTCTTC CASTEKPWEGIYNEQFF
. TRBJ2-1 TRBD2 TRBV20-1 TGCAGTGCTAGACACGGACTAGCGGCTTTTTACAATGAGCAGTTCTTC CSARHGLAAFYNEQFF
many TRBJ1-2 . TRBV28 TGTGCCAGCAGTAAACCAGCTAACTATGGCTACACCTTC CASSKPANYGYTF
many TRBJ1-3 . TRBV2 TGTGCCAGCAGTGCTTCTAGTCGCTCTGGAAACACCATATATTTT CASSASSRSGNTIYF
. TRBJ2-7 . TRBV9 TGTGCCAGCAGCCCCAGGCCGCCCTCCTACGAGCAGTACTTC CASSPRPPSYEQYF
. TRBJ2-3 TRBD2 TRBV20-1 TGCAGTGCTAGTCCGGCTAGCGGGATTAGCACAGATACGCAGTATTTT CSASPASGISTDTQYF
. TRBJ2-2 TRBD2 TRBV20-1 TGCAGTGCTAGAGATACCCTAGCGGGAGGGCCGGGCGGGGAGCTGTTTTTT CSARDTLAGGPGGELFF
. TRBJ2-7 . TRBV7-2 TGTGCCAGCAGCGTCTTCGGTTACGAGCAGTACTTC CASSVFGYEQYF
few TRBJ2-1 TRBD2 TRBV29-1 TGCAGCGTTTCACGGACTAGCGGAGGTGGAGAGCAGTTCTTC CSVSRTSGGGEQFF
few TRBJ2-4 . TRBV18 TGTGCCAGCTCACCACGAACCAACGCCAAAAACATTCAGTACTTC CASSPRTNAKNIQYF
many TRBJ2-1 . TRBV11-2 TGTGCCAGCAGCTTAGACTGGTTGGATGAGCAGTTCTTC CASSLDWLDEQFF
. TRBJ1-2 TRBD1 TRBV20-1 TGCAGTGCTATCCAGGGGGCGAAGGGCTACACCTTC CSAIQGAKGYTF
many TRBJ2-3 . TRBV4-1 TGCGCCAGCAGCCAGGAGGGATCGCGCCAAGGCACATATACGCAGTATTTT CASSQEGSRQGTYTQYF
many TRBJ2-1 . TRBV5-1 TGCGCCAGCAGCTTGGGCACGGCGGGTCAAGAGCAGTTCTTC CASSLGTAGQEQFF
few TRBJ1-5 . TRBV12-3/TRBV12-4 TGTGCCAGCAGTTTTTCGTACAACAATCAGCCCCAGCATTTT CASSFSYNNQPQHF
many TRBJ2-3 . TRBV6-2/TRBV6-3 TGTGCCAGCACCGGCAGCACAGATACGCAGTATTTT CASTGSTDTQYF
many TRBJ2-7 TRBD2 TRBV12-5 TGTGCTAGTGGTTTGCTAGCGGGTTTTCTACACGAGCAGTACTTC CASGLLAGFLHEQYF
many TRBJ2-3 TRBD2 TRBV5-1 TGCGCCAGCAGCACTGGACTAGCGGGAGGGCCTTCCACAGATACGCAGTATTTT CASSTGLAGGPSTDTQYF
many TRBJ2-7 . TRBV12-3/TRBV12-4 TGTGCCAGCAGTTTCCGTCAGGGAGTGTCCTACGAGCAGTACTTC CASSFRQGVSYEQYF
. TRBJ2-2 . TRBV2 TGTGCCAGCAGTGAAGTTTTGAACACCGGGGAGCTGTTTTTT CASSEVLNTGELFF
many TRBJ1-1 . TRBV30 TGTGCCTGGAGGGGGGGAGGGGTAGGCACTGAAGCTTTCTTT CAWRGGGVGTEAFF
many TRBJ2-1 . TRBV28 TGTGCCAGCGCCGTCGGGGGCCCCCTATACAATGAGCAGTTCTTC CASAVGGPLYNEQFF
. TRBJ1-1 . TRBV20-1 TGCAGTGCTAGGAACACAAAAGTCGCAGCTTTCTTT CSARNTKVAAFF
. TRBJ2-7 . TRBV5-4 TGTGCCAGCAGCTTGTCGCAGGGGTGGGAATCTTACGAGCAGTACTTC CASSLSQGWESYEQYF
many TRBJ1-1 TRBD1 TRBV27 TGTGCCAGCAGTTCTATCGACAGGGGGACTGAAGCTTTCTTT CASSSIDRGTEAFF
many TRBJ2-7 . TRBV5-1 TGCGCCAGCAGCTTTAGGCTAGCCGGATACGAGCAGTACTTC CASSFRLAGYEQYF
many TRBJ2-2 . TRBV30 TGTGCCTGGAGTGTAAGAGGGACCGGGGAGCTGTTTTTT CAWSVRGTGELFF
many TRBJ2-1 TRBD2 TRBV2 TGTGCCAGCAGCCGGACTAGCGGTTACAATGAGCAGTTCTTC CASSRTSGYNEQFF
. TRBJ2-4 . TRBV2 TGTGCCAGCAAACGCGACAGGAGCAAAAACATTCAGTACTTC CASKRDRSKNIQYF
many TRBJ2-7 . TRBV28 TGTGCCAGCAGTGGATCCTATCCGGGCTACGAGCAGTACTTC CASSGSYPGYEQYF
. TRBJ2-7 . TRBV7-8 TGTGCCAGCAGCACCCGGGGACACCACGAGCAGTACTTC CASSTRGHHEQYF
few TRBJ1-1 . TRBV29-1 TGCAGCGTTGATCTCCGGGGAGGGGCTGAAGCTTTCTTT CSVDLRGGAEAFF
many TRBJ1-1 . TRBV6-2/TRBV6-3 TGTGCCAGCAGTGAAAACCCGGTGGAAGCTTTCTTT CASSENPVEAFF
once TRBJ2-3 . TRBV13 TGTGCCAGCAGCTTAGAGGGCACAGGGCGGGATACGCAGTATTTT CASSLEGTGRDTQYF
. TRBJ2-5 TRBD2 TRBV2 TGTGCCAGCAATTCCGGGACTAGCGGTCAAGAGACCCAGTACTTC CASNSGTSGQETQYF
few TRBJ1-1 . TRBV6-9 TGTGCCAGCAGTTACTCTAAGGGGGTAGGGACTGAAGCTTTCTTT CASSYSKGVGTEAFF
few TRBJ2-3 . TRBV5-6 TGTGCCAGCAGCTCCGAATCAGATACGCAGTATTTT CASSSESDTQYF